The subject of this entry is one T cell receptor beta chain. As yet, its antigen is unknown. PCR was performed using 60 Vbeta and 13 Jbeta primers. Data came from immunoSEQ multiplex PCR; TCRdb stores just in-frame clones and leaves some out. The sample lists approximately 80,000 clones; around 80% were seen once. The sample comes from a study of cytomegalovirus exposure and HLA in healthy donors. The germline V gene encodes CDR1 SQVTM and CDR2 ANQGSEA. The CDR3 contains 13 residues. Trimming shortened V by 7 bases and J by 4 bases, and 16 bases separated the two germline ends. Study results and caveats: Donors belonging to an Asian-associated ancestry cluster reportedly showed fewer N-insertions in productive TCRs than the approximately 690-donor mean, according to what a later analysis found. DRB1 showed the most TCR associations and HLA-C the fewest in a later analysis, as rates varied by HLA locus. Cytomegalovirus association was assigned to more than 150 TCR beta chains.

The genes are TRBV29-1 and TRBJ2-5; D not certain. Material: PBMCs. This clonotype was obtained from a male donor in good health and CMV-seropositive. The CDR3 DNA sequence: TGCAGCGCTGGCGGAGTTATCGGAGAGACCCAGTACTTC. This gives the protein CSAGGVIGETQYF.